The 13 T cell receptor beta chains below were found in one sample sequenced in a study of blood T cell repertoires in COVID-19. Here immunoSEQ multiplex PCR was the method, and the copy in TCRdb shows in-frame clones only, minus some. The sample has 140,000 to 150,000 clones, more than 75% seen once. Sequences were obtained from peripheral blood. The receptors originated from a man aged 50 or older who had recovered from COVID-19.

The V call is TRBV14, the J call TRBJ2-1; D might be TRBD1 (6 bases). The V end was cut by 2 bases, the J end by 6 bases, with 8 bases between. CDR1 and CDR2 (germline): SGHDN, FVKESK. This CDR3 contains 13 residues. CDR3: CASSQNRVNEQFF. CDR3 in DNA: TGTGCCAGCAGCCAAAACAGGGTCAATGAGCAGTTCTTC.

The V call is TRBV18, the J call TRBJ1-6; possible D gene TRBD1, 6 bases. The CDR3 contains 15 residues. V was clipped by 1 base and J by 10 bases, with 14 bases between them. Germline values: CDR1 KGHSH, CDR2 LQKENI. Written as DNA, the CDR3 is TGTGCCAGCTCACCACAACAAGGGGGAGAGTCACCCCTCCACTTT. Translated: CASSPQQGGESPLHF.

V usage is TRBV19 and J usage is TRBJ2-7; TRBD2 agrees at 7 bases. The V gene's germline CDR1 is LNHDA and CDR2 SQIVND (reference sequence). The CDR3 extends over 15 amino acids. V trimming: 4 bases; J trimming: 6 bases; junction bases outside the gene matches: 12. CDR3 sequence (DNA): TGTGCCAGTAGTAGTTCGGGCGGGGGAAGGTTCGAGCAGTACTTC. Its protein is CASSSSGGGRFEQYF.

This clone was seen once. This rearrangement joins TRBV5-5 to TRBJ2-2; 12 positions match TRBD1. V lost 4 bases to trimming and J lost 2 bases; unmatched junction nucleotides: 9. Germline CDR1 and CDR2: SGHKS and YYEKEE (reference sequence). This CDR3 is 18 amino acids long. The CDR3 region is CASSAGTGGAINTGELFF. CDR3 bases: TGTGCCAGCAGCGCCGGGACAGGGGGCGCGATAAACACCGGGGAGCTGTTTTTT. The full variable domain, its missing parts supplied by reference TRBV5-5 and TRBJ2-2, is DAGVTQSPTHLIKTRGQQVTLRCSPISGHKSVSWYQQVLGQGPQFIFQYYEKEERGRGNFPDRFSARQFPNYSSELNVNALLLGDSALYLCASSAGTGGAINTGELFFGEGSRLTVL.

This chain joins TRBV6-2 or TRBV6-3 and TRBJ2-2; TRBD2 agrees at 15 bases. Germline V CDR1 and CDR2: MNHEY, SVGEGT. The V segment lost 6 bases and the J segment 5 bases; nucleotides outside the gene matches: 7. The CDR3 is 17 residues long. The CDR3 nucleotides read TGTGCCAGCAGCCGGACTAGCGGGGGGGCCGGTACCGGGGAGCTGTTTTTT. It encodes CASSRTSGGAGTGELFF.

The V gene is TRBV27, the J gene TRBJ2-2, with a tentative D call TRBD1 (6 bases). V lost 0 bases, J lost 7 bases, and 18 bases lay in between. Germline V gives CDR1 MNHEY, CDR2 SMNVEV (reference sequence). The CDR3 consists of 17 residues. In nucleotides, the CDR3 is TGTGCCAGCAGTTTATCCACAGGGACGGTGTATGGCGGGGAGCTGTTTTTT. Its translation is CASSLSTGTVYGGELFF.

This chain joins TRBV11-3 and TRBJ1-6; no firm D call. The V gene's germline CDR1 is SGHNT and CDR2 YENEEA. This CDR3 is built from 14 residues. Between the trimmed V and J ends, which lost 4 bases and 6 bases, there was a span of 10 bases. The CDR3 bases are TGTGCCAGCAGCTCAACACGGAGTAATTCACCCCTCCACTTT. This gives the protein CASSSTRSNSPLHF.

The chain has TRBV18 and TRBJ2-7, with 9 bases fitting TRBD1. V was pared by 5 bases and J by 3 bases, with 5 bases of the junction left unmatched. This CDR3 contains 14 residues. The V gene's germline CDR1 is KGHSH and CDR2 LQKENI. The CDR3 spells CASSSGQGIYEQYF. Written as DNA, the CDR3 is TGTGCCAGCTCATCGGGACAGGGAATCTACGAGCAGTACTTC.

The chain couples TRBV3-1 (or the pseudogene TRBV3-2) to TRBJ2-4; 10 nucleotides match TRBD2. V lost 3 bases and J lost 0; bases outside the gene matches: 5. Per the germline V gene, CDR1 is LGHDT and CDR2 is YNNKEL (reference sequence). The CDR3 has 17 residues. This chain's CDR3 is CASSQVAGGTAKNIQYF. The DNA for the CDR3 is TGTGCCAGCAGCCAGGTAGCGGGGGGCACAGCCAAAAACATTCAGTACTTC.

The chain couples TRBV19 to TRBJ1-3, with 9 bases aligning to TRBD1. The V gene end was trimmed by 6 bases and the J gene end by 4 bases; junction bases not matched to a gene: 10. Germline values: CDR1 LNHDA, CDR2 SQIVND (reference sequence). The CDR3 spans 16 residues. CDR3 nucleotide sequence: TGTGCCAGTAGCCAACTACAGGGGGCCGTGGGAAACACCATATATTTT. This encodes CASSQLQGAVGNTIYF.

The genes are TRBV20-1 and TRBJ1-1, with D unclear. Germline V CDR1 and CDR2: DFQATT, SNEGSKA (reference sequence). CDR3 length: 13 residues. Trimming took 3 bases from V and 5 from J, leaving 13 bases between them. CDR3 loop: CSASQAGRTEAFF. For the CDR3, the DNA is TGCAGTGCTAGTCAGGCGGGTAGGACTGAAGCTTTCTTT.

The genes are TRBV29-1 and TRBJ2-1; TRBD2 matches 9 bases. The CDR3 covers 14 residues. CDR1 is SQVTM and CDR2 is ANQGSEA in the germline V gene. V trimming: 6 bases; J trimming: 4 bases; junction bases outside the gene matches: 7. CDR3 protein: CSVDSGGSYNEQFF. The CDR3 DNA reads TGCAGCGTCGATAGCGGGGGTTCGTACAATGAGCAGTTCTTC.

This clone has only one observation. The chain uses TRBV11-2 and TRBJ1-2, with 7 bases fitting TRBD1. V trimming: 1 base; J trimming: 5 bases; junction bases outside the gene matches: 10. This CDR3 is 16 amino acids long. From germline, CDR1 is SGHAT and CDR2 FQNNGV. CDR3 in DNA: TGTGCCAGCAGCTTAGGTTGGGACAGCTCATTGTATGGCTACACCTTC. It translates to CASSLGWDSSLYGYTF.